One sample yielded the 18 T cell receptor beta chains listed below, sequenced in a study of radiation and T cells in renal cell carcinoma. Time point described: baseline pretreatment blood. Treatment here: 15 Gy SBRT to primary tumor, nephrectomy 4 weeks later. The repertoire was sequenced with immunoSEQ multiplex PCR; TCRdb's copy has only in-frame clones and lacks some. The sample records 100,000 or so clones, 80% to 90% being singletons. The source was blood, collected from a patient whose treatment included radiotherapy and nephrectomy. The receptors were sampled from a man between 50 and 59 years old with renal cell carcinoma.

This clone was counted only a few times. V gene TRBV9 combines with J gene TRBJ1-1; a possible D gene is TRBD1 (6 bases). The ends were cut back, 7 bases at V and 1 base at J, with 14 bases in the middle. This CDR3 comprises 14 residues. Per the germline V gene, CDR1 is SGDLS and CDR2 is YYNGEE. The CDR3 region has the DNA TGTGCCAGCGGCCGGGGGGCGCAGAACACTGAAGCTTTCTTT. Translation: CASGRGAQNTEAFF.

CDR3 nucleotides: TGTGCCATCAGCCAGGGACTAGCGGTTCCCTACGAGCAGTACTTC. Translating gives CAISQGLAVPYEQYF. The chain employs TRBV10-3 and TRBJ2-7, with 11 bases lining up with TRBD2. The CDR3 contains 15 residues. The trim removed 6 bases at V and 2 bases at J, leaving 6 bases unmatched. Germline V lookup: CDR1 ENHRY, CDR2 SYGVKD.

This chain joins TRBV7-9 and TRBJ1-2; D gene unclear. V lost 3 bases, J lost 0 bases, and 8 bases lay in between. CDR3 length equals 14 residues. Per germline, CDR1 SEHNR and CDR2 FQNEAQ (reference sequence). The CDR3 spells CASSLALTNYGYTF. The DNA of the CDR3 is TGTGCCAGCAGCTTGGCACTGACTAACTATGGCTACACCTTC.

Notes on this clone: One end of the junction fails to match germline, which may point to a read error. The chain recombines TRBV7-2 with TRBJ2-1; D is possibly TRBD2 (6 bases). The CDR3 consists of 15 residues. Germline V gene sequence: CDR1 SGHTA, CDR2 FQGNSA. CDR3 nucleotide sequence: TGTGCCAGCAGCGTAGCGGCGGTCGGTTACAATGAGCAGTTCTTC. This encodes CASSVAAVGYNEQFF.

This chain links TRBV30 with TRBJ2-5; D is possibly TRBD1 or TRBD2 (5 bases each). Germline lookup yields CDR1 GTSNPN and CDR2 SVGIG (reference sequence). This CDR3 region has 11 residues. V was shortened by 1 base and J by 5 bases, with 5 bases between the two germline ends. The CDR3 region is CAWSGGETQYF. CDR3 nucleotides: TGTGCCTGGAGTGGGGGGGAGACCCAGTACTTC.

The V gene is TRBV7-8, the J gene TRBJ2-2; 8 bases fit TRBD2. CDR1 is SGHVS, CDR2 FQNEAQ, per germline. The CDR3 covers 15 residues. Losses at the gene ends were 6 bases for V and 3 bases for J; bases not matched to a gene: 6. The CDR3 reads CASRKSGGHTGELFF. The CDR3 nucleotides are TGTGCCAGCAGAAAGAGCGGGGGACACACCGGGGAGCTGTTTTTT.

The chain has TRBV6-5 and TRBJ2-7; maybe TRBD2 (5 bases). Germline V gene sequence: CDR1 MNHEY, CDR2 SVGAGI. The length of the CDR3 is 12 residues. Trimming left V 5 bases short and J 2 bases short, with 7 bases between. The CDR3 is CASSAGTYEQYF. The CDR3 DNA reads TGTGCCAGCAGTGCCGGGACCTACGAGCAGTACTTC.

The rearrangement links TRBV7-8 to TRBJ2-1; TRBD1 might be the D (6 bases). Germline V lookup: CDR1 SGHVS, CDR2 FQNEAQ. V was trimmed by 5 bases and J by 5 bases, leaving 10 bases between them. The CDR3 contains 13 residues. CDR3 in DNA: TGTGCCAGCAGCCTAACAGGGAACAATGAGCAGTTCTTC. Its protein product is CASSLTGNNEQFF.

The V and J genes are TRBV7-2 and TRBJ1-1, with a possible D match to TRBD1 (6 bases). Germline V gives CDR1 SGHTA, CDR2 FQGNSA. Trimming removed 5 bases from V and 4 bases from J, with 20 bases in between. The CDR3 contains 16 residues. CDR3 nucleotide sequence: TGTGCCAGCAGCCTAGGGCCCAGGGGATTGGGCACTGAAGCTTTCTTT. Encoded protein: CASSLGPRGLGTEAFF.

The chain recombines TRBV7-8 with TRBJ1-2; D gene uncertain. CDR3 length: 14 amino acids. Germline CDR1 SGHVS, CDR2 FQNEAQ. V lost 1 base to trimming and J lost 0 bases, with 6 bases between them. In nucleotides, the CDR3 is TGTGCCAGCAGCTTAGAAGCATCTAACTATGGCTACACCTTC. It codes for CASSLEASNYGYTF.

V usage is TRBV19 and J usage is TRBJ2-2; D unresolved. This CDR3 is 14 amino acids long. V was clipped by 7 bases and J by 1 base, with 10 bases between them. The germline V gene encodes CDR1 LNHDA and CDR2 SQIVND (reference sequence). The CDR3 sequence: CASTNPGNTGELFF. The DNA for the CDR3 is TGTGCCAGTACAAACCCAGGGAACACCGGGGAGCTGTTTTTT.

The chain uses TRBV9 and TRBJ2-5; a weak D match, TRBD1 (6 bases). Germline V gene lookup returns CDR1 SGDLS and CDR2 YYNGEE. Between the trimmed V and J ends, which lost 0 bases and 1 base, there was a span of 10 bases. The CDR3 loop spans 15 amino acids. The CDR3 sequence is CASSVVGQLQETQYF. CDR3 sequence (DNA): TGTGCCAGCAGCGTAGTAGGACAGCTCCAAGAGACCCAGTACTTC.

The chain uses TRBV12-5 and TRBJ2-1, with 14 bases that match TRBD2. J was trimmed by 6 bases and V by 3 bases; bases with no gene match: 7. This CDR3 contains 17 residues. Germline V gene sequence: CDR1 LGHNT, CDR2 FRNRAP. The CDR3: CASGFNPGLAGVNEQFF. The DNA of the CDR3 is TGTGCTAGTGGTTTCAACCCGGGACTAGCGGGAGTCAATGAGCAGTTCTTC.

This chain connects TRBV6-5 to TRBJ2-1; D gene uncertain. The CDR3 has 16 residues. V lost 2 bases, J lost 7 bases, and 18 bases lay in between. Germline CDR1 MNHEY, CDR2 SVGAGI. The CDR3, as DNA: TGTGCCAGCAGTTACCTTAGACTTTCGATGGGGAATGAGCAGTTCTTC. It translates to CASSYLRLSMGNEQFF.

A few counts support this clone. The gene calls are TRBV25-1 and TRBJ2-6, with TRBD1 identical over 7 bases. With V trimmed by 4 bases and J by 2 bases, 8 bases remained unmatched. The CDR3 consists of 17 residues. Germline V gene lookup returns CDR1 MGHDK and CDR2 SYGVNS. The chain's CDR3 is CASSGSQGQPGANVLTF. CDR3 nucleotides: TGTGCCAGCAGTGGATCGCAGGGACAGCCTGGGGCCAACGTCCTGACTTTC.

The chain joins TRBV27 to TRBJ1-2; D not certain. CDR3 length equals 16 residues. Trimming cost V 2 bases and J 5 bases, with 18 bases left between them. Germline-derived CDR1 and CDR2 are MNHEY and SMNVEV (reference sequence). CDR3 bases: TGTGCCAGCAGTTTACTCAACAGAGCGAGACCTTATGGCTACACCTTC. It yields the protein CASSLLNRARPYGYTF.

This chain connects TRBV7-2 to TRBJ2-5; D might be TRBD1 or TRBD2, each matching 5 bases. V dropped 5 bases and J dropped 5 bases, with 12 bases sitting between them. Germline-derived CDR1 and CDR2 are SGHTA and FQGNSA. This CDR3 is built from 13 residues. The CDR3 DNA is TGTGCCAGCAGCGTTTATGGGACGGAGACCCAGTACTTC. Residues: CASSVYGTETQYF.

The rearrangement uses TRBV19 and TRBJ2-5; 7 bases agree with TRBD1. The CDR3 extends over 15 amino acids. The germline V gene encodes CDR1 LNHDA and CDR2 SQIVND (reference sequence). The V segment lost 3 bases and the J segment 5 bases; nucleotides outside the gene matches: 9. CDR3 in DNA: TGTGCCAGTAGTATGAGGAGAGGGGGCGTCGAGACCCAGTACTTC. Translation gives CASSMRRGGVETQYF.